What follows is one TCR beta chain and its context. The target of this receptor is not known. Within one base of it there is no much larger clone, and no base qualities were kept. Graves' hyperthyroidism was defined as stable when no progression to ophthalmopathy occurred over 18 months of follow-up. Hyperthyroidism patients were newly diagnosed, with disease duration under 2 months, and aged 18 to 65 years. The study excluded patients with uncontrolled infections, other autoimmune diseases, pregnancy or lactation. Clinical symptoms, serum thyroxine and TRAb, thyroid ultrasound, and orbital computed tomography formed the basis for the diagnoses. PBMCs were separated from roughly 10 ml of fresh peripheral blood using Ficoll-Paque density gradient centrifugation. Trizol reagent was used to extract total RNA, and RNA quality was then checked on an Agilent 2100 Bioanalyzer. The entry originates in a study of T cells in Graves' hyperthyroidism and ophthalmopathy (dated by TCRdb to between 2017 and 2020). Regarding the complete study: Peripheral blood samples were taken at the time of initial diagnosis, prior to any treatment. To identify TCR V-J signatures that set the groups apart, the researchers used a discovery cohort of about a hundred patients, made up of some 41 with Graves' ophthalmopathy and 57 with stable Graves' hyperthyroidism. An independent validation cohort of around 20 hyperthyroidism patients and roughly 16 patients who later progressed to ophthalmopathy tested prospective prediction of ophthalmopathy. The 100 or so discovery patients were divided at random into training and test sets in a 7:3 ratio. In addition, the study compared T-cell repertoires in thyroid tissue and in blood from roughly six Graves' hyperthyroidism patients. After sampling, hyperthyroidism patients received methimazole starting at 30 mg daily, and ophthalmopathy patients received high-dose intravenous methylprednisolone. TCR Vbeta CDR3 sequencing of 120 to 150 peripheral blood samples (43 ophthalmopathy, 75 to 80 hyperthyroidism and about 17 progressor patients) is reported in the paper.

Between the V and J ends, shortened by 2 bases and 4 bases respectively, the junction contains 11 bases. Taken from the germline V gene, the CDR1 and CDR2 loops are MNHEY and SVGAGI. From the cysteine up to the phenylalanine, the CDR3 has a length of 14 residues. Only the CDR3 DNA stays, 42 bases, in frame from base 1. Overall study results and their limits: In validation, the model predicted progression to ophthalmopathy with approximately 71% sensitivity and 72% to 85% specificity, a median of about 6.7 months before onset. A model built on a 13 V-J signature distinguished ophthalmopathy from stable hyperthyroidism, reaching roughly 88% sensitivity and under 84% specificity in cross-validation and 80%/75% in testing. Sample size was not statistically predetermined, and blinding of investigators to group allocation was not performed. Most expanded thyroid clonotypes (frequency above 0.001) were also found in blood, which suggests that blood repertoires may mirror thyroid immune responses.

TCR beta CDR3 regions were amplified from RNA transcripts. A first-round RT-PCR of the TCR CDR3 used the HTBI primer set with the Qiagen OneStep RT-PCR kit. Libraries were constructed in a second round of multiplex PCR, after which size selection and purification were performed. Sequencing of the libraries was done on an Illumina HiSeq2000 using paired-end 100 bp reads. In the source study's methods: SOAPnuke was used to process the raw data, with reads discarded if the reads contained adapters or uncalled bases, had a mean Phred below 15, or lacked an exact constant-primer or identifier match. High-quality paired reads were merged using COPE v1.2.5, and each unique nucleotide sequence was defined as a clonotype. Clonotypes were aligned to IMGT TRBV, TRBD and TRBJ reference segments using MiTCR v1.1. Only V-J combinations with frequency above 0.0001, covering 99% to 99.2% of repertoires, were analysed. A TCS score was defined as the ratio between F50 (clonal expansion) and ExV (chaos), using BLOSUM62-based TCRdist between CDR3 peptides within each V-J. Welch's t-statistics and random forest reduced 514 V-J features to 10 to 15, which were used in a naive Bayes classifier (R e1071). TCRdb redid the processing of the public reads, applying fastp at Q25 and MiXCR, and retained in-frame beta chains. CDR3 protein duplicates are merged, each entry listing the most common genes and DNA. The V and J calls were determined by TCRdb, not by the authors. The sample profile shows about 360,000 distinct CDR3 sequences; approximately 13% of them were found once. The ten biggest clones cover 9% to 9.5% of the sample.

The origin of this receptor is a young woman with Graves' hyperthyroidism. Sequencing input: blood. This sequence uses TRBV6-5 and TRBJ1-1, with the D gene not confidently named. The CDR3 protein: CASSYGPGSTEAFF. The sequenced DNA is TGTGCCAGCAGTTACGGGCCCGGGAGCACTGAAGCTTTCTTT.